This T cell receptor (beta chain) was recorded in a study of blood T cell repertoires in COVID-19. This CDR3 has 15 residues. In germline, CDR1 is SGHTA, CDR2 FQGNSA. V lost 5 bases to trimming and J lost 0 bases, with 11 bases between them. Clones were sequenced by immunoSEQ multiplex PCR, and TCRdb holds only the in-frame ones, with some missing. Among nearly 250,000 clones listed, around nine tenths were seen once. Input material: peripheral blood. The receptor's source is a woman aged 60-70 years who had recovered from COVID-19. The gene calls are TRBV7-2 and TRBJ2-4, with D uncertain. Written as DNA, the CDR3 is TGTGCCAGCAGCCCCCGTTGGCTAGCCAAAAACATTCAGTACTTC. Translating it yields CASSPRWLAKNIQYF.